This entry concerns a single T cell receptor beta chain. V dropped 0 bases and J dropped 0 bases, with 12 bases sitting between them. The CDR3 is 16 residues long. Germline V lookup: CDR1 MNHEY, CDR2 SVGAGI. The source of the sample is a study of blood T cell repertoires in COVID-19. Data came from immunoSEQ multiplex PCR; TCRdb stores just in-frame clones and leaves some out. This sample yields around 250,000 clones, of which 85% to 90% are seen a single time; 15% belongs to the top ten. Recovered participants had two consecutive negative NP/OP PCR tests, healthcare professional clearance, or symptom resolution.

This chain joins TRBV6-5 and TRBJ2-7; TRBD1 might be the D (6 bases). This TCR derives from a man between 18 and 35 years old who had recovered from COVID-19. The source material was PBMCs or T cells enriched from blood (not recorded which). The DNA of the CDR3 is TGTGCCAGCAGTTACTCAACAGGGTATAGCTCCTACGAGCAGTACTTC. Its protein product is CASSYSTGYSSYEQYF.